The 8 T cell receptor beta chains given below trace back to one sample, sequenced in a study of CD8 T cells in Susac syndrome. Random hexamers primed reverse transcription of about 0.5 to 1 ug RNA. TCRdb redid the calling of the immunoSEQ multiplex PCR reads with MiXCR, one entry per CDR3 protein. The table has about 180,000 distinct CDR3 sequences, 80% to 95% seen once. Input material: CD4+ T cells from PBMCs. The source is a human donor with multiple sclerosis.

The chain joins TRBV19 to TRBJ1-3; 11 bases fit TRBD1. This CDR3 comprises 13 residues. The germline CDR1 and CDR2 sequences are LNHDA and SQIVND (reference sequence). The ends lost 9 bases at V and 4 bases at J; junction bases unmatched: 2. CDR3 sequence: CASGQGAGNTIYF. For the CDR3, the DNA is TGTGCCAGCGGACAGGGGGCCGGAAACACCATATATTTT.

This chain links TRBV7-2 with TRBJ2-7, with 10 nucleotides matching TRBD2. J lost 5 bases, V lost 3 bases, and 7 bases had no gene match. Germline CDR1 and CDR2: SGHTA and FQGNSA. The CDR3 is 15 amino acids. The CDR3 reads CASSFTSGVEDEQYF. In nucleotides, the CDR3 is TGTGCCAGCAGCTTCACTAGCGGGGTCGAGGACGAGCAGTACTTC.

The chain employs TRBV5-4 and TRBJ2-7, with D unresolved. The CDR3 contains 15 residues. V lost 2 bases to trimming and J lost 3 bases, with 15 bases between them. CDR1 is SGHNT, CDR2 YYREEE, per germline (reference sequence). The CDR3 DNA follows: TGTGCCAGCAGCTTTGGTCTAGGGTACCTCTACGAGCAGTACTTC. It codes for CASSFGLGYLYEQYF. The complete variable domain, with remaining parts taken from reference TRBV5-4 and TRBJ2-7, reads ETGVTQSPTHLIKTRGQQVTLRCSSQSGHNTVSWYQQALGQGPQFIFQYYREEENGRGNFPPRFSGLQFPNYSSELNVNALELDDSALYLCASSFGLGYLYEQYFGPGTRLTVT.

In DNA, the CDR3 is TGTGCCAGCAGCGTCTCTAGCGGAGCGGGCACCGGGGAGCTGTTTTTT. Protein product: CASSVSSGAGTGELFF. V is TRBV9 and J is TRBJ2-2; the match to TRBD2 covers 7 bases. This CDR3 region has 16 residues. The V segment lost 2 bases and the J segment 4 bases; nucleotides outside the gene matches: 8. The V gene's germline CDR1 is SGDLS and CDR2 YYNGEE.

CDR3 sequence: CSVDSRNTEAFF. The CDR3 coding sequence is TGCAGCGTTGACTCTCGGAACACTGAAGCTTTCTTT. The rearrangement uses TRBV29-1 and TRBJ1-1; unclear D gene. The CDR3 contains 12 residues. Germline CDR1 reads SQVTM; CDR2 reads ANQGSEA. V was trimmed by 3 bases and J by 1 base, leaving 6 bases between them. The full variable domain, its missing parts supplied by reference TRBV29-1 and TRBJ1-1, is SAVISQKPSRDICQRGTSLTIQCQVDSQVTMMFWYRQQPGQSLTLIATANQGSEATYESGFVIDKFPISRPNLTFSTLTVSNMSPEDSSIYLCSVDSRNTEAFFGQGTRLTVV.

The CDR3 sequence is CASPGASGGDEQFF. The CDR3 nucleotides are TGTGCCAGCCCAGGGGCTAGCGGGGGAGATGAGCAGTTCTTC. The chain employs TRBV2 and TRBJ2-1; 10 bases map to TRBD2. Per the germline V gene, CDR1 is SNHLY and CDR2 is FYNNEI. The J segment lost 8 bases and the V segment lost 8 bases, leaving 9 bases of the junction unmatched. The CDR3 sequence is 14 residues long.

This chain connects TRBV28 to TRBJ1-1; no clear D gene. The CDR3 extends over 14 amino acids. Germline CDR1 MDHEN, CDR2 SYDVKM. V was shortened by 6 bases and J by 0 bases, with 11 bases between the two germline ends. This chain's CDR3 is CASSSIGMNTEAFF. Written as DNA, the CDR3 is TGTGCCAGCAGCTCGATTGGGATGAACACTGAAGCTTTCTTT.

The chain couples TRBV7-2 to TRBJ2-7; 7 nucleotides agree with TRBD2. The CDR3 loop spans 15 amino acids. With 4 bases clipped from V and 2 bases from J, the junction kept 8 bases outside the gene matches. Germline lookup yields CDR1 SGHTA and CDR2 FQGNSA. This chain's CDR3 is CASSSREAGPYEQYF. In nucleotides, the CDR3 is TGTGCCAGCAGCTCCAGGGAAGCGGGGCCCTACGAGCAGTACTTC.